The TCR beta chain described here comes from a study of circulating CD8 cells and anti-PD-1 response in melanoma. TCR libraries were prepared from 15 ng of total RNA with the QIAseq Immune Repertoire TCR panel. TCRdb reanalysed the reads using MiXCR and keeps one entry per CDR3 protein. The top ten hold roughly 5.4% of the sample, which has fewer than 2,000 distinct CDR3 sequences, roughly 9.1% seen once. From live CD3+CD8+TCRalphabeta+ cells, four PD-1 and/or TIGIT subsets were sorted. By sample fraction, this clonotype is large. Looked up from germline, CDR1 is LNHDA and CDR2 is SQIVND (reference sequence). V gave up 6 bases and J gave up 6 bases, with 12 bases separating them. CDR3 length: 13 amino acids.

This receptor was identified in a human donor with melanoma. The V and J genes are TRBV19 and TRBJ2-1, with D possibly being TRBD1 or TRBD2 (6 bases each). Sequenced material: CD8+ T cells from PBMCs, taken at baseline or after one month of anti-PD-1 therapy (not recorded which). In nucleotides, the CDR3 is TGTGCCAGTAGCGGGTCGGGGGCCAATGAGCAGTTCTTC. Protein product: CASSGSGANEQFF. The full variable domain, in which reference TRBV19 and TRBJ2-1 provide the parts outside the CDR3, is DGGITQSPKYLFRKEGQNVTLSCEQNLNHDAMYWYRQDPGQGLRLIYYSQIVNDFQKGDIAEGYSVSREKKESFPLTVTSAQKNPTAFYLCASSGSGANEQFFGPGTRLTVL.